The clone carrying this T cell receptor beta chain was seen just once. Its antigen is still unknown. This entry belongs to a study of T-cell reconstitution after alpha-beta-depleted transplantation in children. Notes on the study in general: Reportedly, roughly two months post-transplant, alpha-beta T cells arose from several hundred expanded graft clones. Surviving thymic progenitors and recipient T cells were the source of high TCRbeta diversity at day 60 in some patients.

This CDR3 is 16 amino acids long. Germline CDR1 and CDR2: DFQATT and SNEGSKA (reference sequence). The V gene end was trimmed by 2 bases and the J gene end by 3 bases; junction bases not matched to a gene: 9. It was with unique molecular identifiers that the TCRbeta library was prepared. Each CDR3 protein is one row after TCRdb ran MiXCR on the PCR reads. The sample has about 980,000 distinct CDR3 sequences, about 31% seen once. Sample: PBMCs, mostly from graft donor cells, taken 360 days after TCRalphabeta/CD19-depleted stem cell transplant. The TCR comes from a boy less than two years old who had a stem cell transplant for SCID, so the T cells may come from the graft donor. The gene calls are TRBV20-1 and TRBJ2-1, with 8 bases identical to TRBD1. The CDR3 region is CSARPGRQGYYNEQFF. The CDR3 region has the DNA TGCAGTGCTAGACCCGGTAGACAGGGGTACTACAATGAGCAGTTCTTC.